One T cell receptor (beta chain) is described in this entry. The sample originates from a study of control samples from healthy donors and cancer patients. Trimming removed 7 bases from V and 4 bases from J, with 7 bases in between. CDR3 size: 11 residues. Per the germline V gene, CDR1 is LNHDA and CDR2 is SQIVND (reference sequence). Generated by immunoSEQ multiplex PCR, the TCRdb table keeps only in-frame clones and is missing some. The sample includes fewer than 200,000 clones, 90% to 95% of them seen just once. The specimen was blood. V and J are TRBV19 and TRBJ1-1; D remains ambiguous. This receptor was taken from a man aged 25 to 40 in good health. The CDR3 sequence: CASMISTEAFF. CDR3 bases: TGTGCCAGTATGATCAGCACTGAAGCTTTCTTT.